Below, 22 T cell receptor beta chains from the same sample are listed, as sequenced in a study of spatial heterogeneity in lung cancer. As for time point: sample taken at primary tumor resection. TCRdb passed the 5' RACE reads through MiXCR, listing each CDR3 protein once. The data show more than 60,000 distinct CDR3 sequences, around 7.8% seen once. This sample comprised PBMCs, obtained at surgery. These receptors all stem from a male donor with early-stage non-small cell lung cancer.

This clonotype was observed many times. This chain connects TRBV28 to TRBJ2-7, with D possibly being TRBD1 or TRBD2 (5 bases each). The CDR3 contains 14 residues. Germline V gene sequence: CDR1 MDHEN, CDR2 SYDVKM. V was trimmed by 5 bases and J by 4 bases, leaving 15 bases between them. The CDR3 nucleotides are TGTGCCAGCAGTCCCGGTAGGGGACCATACGAGCAGTACTTC. Its protein is CASSPGRGPYEQYF.

About this clonotype: At one end, the junction sequence differs from germline, possibly due to a read error. V and J are TRBV5-1 and TRBJ2-1; 7 bases agree with TRBD2. The CDR3 consists of 15 residues. The germline CDR1 and CDR2 sequences are SGHRS and YFSETQ. The CDR3 sequence is CASISSGSSYNEQFF. Written as DNA, the CDR3 is TGCGCCAGCATTTCTAGCGGTAGCTCCTACAATGAGCAGTTCTTT.

This clonotype was observed many times. J is TRBJ2-6 and V is TRBV7-9, with D hard to call. The CDR3 length is 13 residues. V was cut by 6 bases and J by 3 bases, with 6 bases left in between. CDR1 and CDR2 from the germline V gene are SEHNR and FQNEAQ (reference sequence). The CDR3 nucleotides read TGTGCCAGCAGGGGCATTGGGGCCAACGTCCTGACTTTC. It encodes CASRGIGANVLTF.

The table lists this clonotype with many counts. The V call is TRBV4-2, the J call TRBJ2-7; TRBD2 matches at 13 bases. The CDR3 totals 17 residues. Germline V gene data show CDR1 as LGHNA and CDR2 as YNFKEQ. V shed 4 bases and J 1 base; nucleotides not matched to a gene: 7. The CDR3 protein is CASSPGLAGRHSYEQYF. The DNA of the CDR3 is TGTGCCAGCAGCCCGGGACTAGCGGGGCGGCATTCCTACGAGCAGTACTTC.

This clonotype was seen many times. The chain carries TRBV7-2 and TRBJ1-2; unclear D gene. Trimming removed 4 bases from V and 5 bases from J, with 8 bases in between. Looked up from germline, CDR1 is SGHTA and CDR2 is FQGNSA. The CDR3 is made up of 12 amino acids. The CDR3: CASSSGPYGYTF. DNA of the CDR3: TGTGCCAGCAGCTCCGGGCCGTATGGCTACACCTTC.

This clonotype was detected a few times. This chain connects TRBV6-2 or TRBV6-3 to TRBJ2-3; 9 bases match TRBD1. This CDR3 is 14 amino acids long. Germline CDR1 reads MNHEY; CDR2 reads SVGEGT. The V segment lost 6 bases and the J segment 7 bases; nucleotides outside the gene matches: 8. The CDR3 nucleotides read TGTGCCAGCAGGAGGACAGGGGCCTTAAATACGCAGTATTTT. Protein: CASRRTGALNTQYF.

This clonotype was detected only a few times. The chain is built from TRBV20-1 and TRBJ2-1; perhaps D is TRBD1 or TRBD2 (5 bases each). Germline assignment: CDR1 DFQATT and CDR2 SNEGSKA (reference sequence). The CDR3 has 12 amino acids. Trimming removed 3 bases at V and 3 bases at J, with 6 bases between. CDR3 sequence: CSARGVYNEQFF. CDR3 DNA sequence: TGCAGTGCTAGGGGGGTCTACAATGAGCAGTTCTTC.

This clonotype has a handful of counts. This sequence joins TRBV4-1 and TRBJ1-2; possible D gene TRBD1, 5 bases. Germline loops: CDR1 MGHRA, CDR2 YSYEKL. CDR3 length: 14 amino acids. The V gene lost 1 base and the J gene lost 2 bases, with 8 bases spanning the gap. CDR3 nucleotide sequence: TGCGCCAGCAGCCAAGTGGGGGAAAACTATGGCTACACCTTC. It specifies CASSQVGENYGYTF.

This clonotype was counted at least ten times. V is TRBV4-3 and J is TRBJ1-1; D gene ambiguous. Trimming cost V 4 bases and J 1 base, with 7 bases left between them. The CDR3 sequence is 13 residues long. Germline V gene sequence: CDR1 LGHNA, CDR2 YSLEER. The CDR3 protein is CASSLDPNTEAFF. CDR3 in DNA: TGCGCCAGCAGCCTCGACCCGAACACTGAAGCTTTCTTT.

This clonotype came up many times. The chain links TRBV24-1 to TRBJ2-1; D might be TRBD1 or TRBD2, each matching 5 bases. V was pared by 7 bases and J by 7 bases, with 10 bases between. CDR3 length equals 12 residues. CDR1 is KGHDR, CDR2 SFDVKD, per germline. This CDR3 is CATRNEGNEQFF. CDR3 in DNA: TGTGCCACCAGAAATGAGGGGAATGAGCAGTTCTTC.

This clonotype was counted ten times or more. The rearrangement joins TRBV4-2 to TRBJ2-1; 8 bases fit TRBD2. The CDR3 length is 15 residues. Germline CDR1 and CDR2: LGHNA and YNFKEQ. Trimming at V came to 0 bases and at J to 6 bases, leaving 4 bases not matched to a gene. CDR3: CASSQEGSGSNEQFF. The CDR3 DNA follows: TGTGCCAGCAGCCAAGAGGGAAGCGGGAGCAATGAGCAGTTCTTC.

This clonotype was detected many times. The chain uses TRBV20-1 and TRBJ2-3; 15 nucleotides align to TRBD2. The length of the CDR3 is 17 residues. J lost 5 bases, V lost 5 bases, and 11 bases had no gene match. Germline assignment: CDR1 DFQATT and CDR2 SNEGSKA (reference sequence). The CDR3 sequence is CSASGTSGRSGGDTQYF. CDR3 in DNA: TGCAGTGCTTCCGGGACTAGCGGGAGGTCCGGGGGAGATACGCAGTATTTT.

The chain has TRBV7-2 and TRBJ2-7, with 7 bases fitting TRBD1. This CDR3 has 12 amino acids. Germline values: CDR1 SGHTA, CDR2 FQGNSA. J lost 5 bases, V lost 6 bases, and 4 bases had no gene match. CDR3: CASRETGHEQYF. The CDR3 coding sequence is TGTGCCAGCAGGGAGACAGGGCACGAGCAGTACTTC.

This clonotype appeared many times. V is TRBV29-1 and J is TRBJ2-3, with D perhaps matching TRBD1 or TRBD2 (5 bases each). CDR3 length: 13 residues. Germline V CDR1 and CDR2: SQVTM, ANQGSEA. V lost 1 base to trimming and J lost 5 bases, with 10 bases between them. The CDR3 coding sequence is TGCAGCGTTGAAGCAGGGAGTGAAGATACGCAGTATTTT. It encodes CSVEAGSEDTQYF.

This clonotype was counted many times. The V call is TRBV7-9, the J call TRBJ2-7; D is ambiguous. The CDR3 covers 13 residues. V lost 6 bases and J 6 bases, leaving 15 bases between the germline ends. Germline values: CDR1 SEHNR, CDR2 FQNEAQ (reference sequence). As DNA, the CDR3 is TGTGCCAGCAGTTTCAGTTCCGTAGGCGAGCAGTACTTC. This sequence encodes CASSFSSVGEQYF.

This chain uses TRBV6-5 with TRBJ1-4, with no clear D. The V end was cut by 5 bases, the J end by 8 bases, with 15 bases between. The CDR3 has 14 residues. Germline V gene sequence: CDR1 MNHEY, CDR2 SVGAGI. This chain's CDR3 is CASSVGSRPEKLFF. The DNA of the CDR3 is TGTGCCAGCAGTGTAGGGTCCCGGCCAGAAAAACTGTTTTTT.

At least ten counts were recorded for this clonotype. The CDR3 nucleotides are TGCAGTGCTAGAGAGGAAAGTACAGATACGCAGTATTTT. Amino acids: CSAREESTDTQYF. The rearrangement joins TRBV20-1 to TRBJ2-3; D gene unclear. CDR1 and CDR2 from the germline V gene are DFQATT and SNEGSKA (reference sequence). V lost 0 bases and J lost 3, with 7 bases in between. This CDR3 contains 13 residues.

The genes are TRBV3-1 and TRBJ2-7; maybe TRBD1 (5 bases). CDR3 size: 13 residues. Germline lookup yields CDR1 LGHDT and CDR2 YNNKEL (reference sequence). The V gene lost 2 bases and the J gene lost 6 bases, with 11 bases spanning the gap. CDR3 in DNA: TGTGCCAGCAGCCAATTAAAAGGGGCCGAGCAGTACTTC. Protein product: CASSQLKGAEQYF.

This clonotype was seen many times. The chain uses TRBV12-3 or TRBV12-4 and TRBJ2-7; 7 nucleotides agree with TRBD2. The CDR3 is made up of 14 amino acids. V trimming: 7 bases; J trimming: 0 bases; junction bases outside the gene matches: 6. CDR3 in amino acids: CASIREGSSYEQYF. The CDR3 nucleotides are TGTGCCAGCATAAGGGAGGGGAGCTCCTACGAGCAGTACTTC.

This clonotype has at least ten counts. V and J are TRBV19 and TRBJ1-5; TRBD1 matches 8 bases. Germline V gene sequence: CDR1 LNHDA, CDR2 SQIVND (reference sequence). The CDR3 runs to 12 residues. J gave up 6 bases and V 8 bases, and 3 bases lay outside the gene matches. The CDR3 reads CASGTGGQPQHF. CDR3 coding DNA: TGTGCCAGTGGGACAGGCGGTCAGCCCCAGCATTTT.

Points on this clonotype: A read error may be the cause here, since a much bigger clone is one base away. DNA of the CDR3: TGTGCCATCACACTGGCGGACTCCTCAGGGGCCAACGTCCTGACTTTC. It encodes CAITLADSSGANVLTF. The chain has TRBV10-3 and TRBJ2-6, with D possibly TRBD2 on 5 matching bases. Germline V lookup: CDR1 ENHRY, CDR2 SYGVKD. Trimming removed 7 bases from V and 4 bases from J, with 17 bases in between. The CDR3 runs 16 residues.

This clonotype was observed at least ten times. V usage is TRBV7-3 and J usage is TRBJ2-3; 7 nucleotides align to TRBD1. This CDR3 is 15 amino acids long. The V gene end was trimmed by 5 bases and the J gene end by 0 bases; junction bases not matched to a gene: 5. Germline CDR1 is SGHTA and CDR2 is FQGTGA. This chain's CDR3 is CASSTTGLSTDTQYF. CDR3 nucleotides: TGTGCCAGCAGCACGACAGGGCTAAGCACAGATACGCAGTATTTT.